The 25 T cell receptor beta chains below all came from one sample that was sequenced in a study of neurological immune-mediated disorders. Via MiXCR, TCRdb re-called the 5' RACE reads, giving one row per CDR3 protein. The table has around 70,000 distinct CDR3 sequences, around 3% seen once. Sequences were obtained from PBMCs. Receptors originate from a woman between 45 and 65 years old with multiple sclerosis.

On this clonotype itself: A much larger clone lies one base from this, so it may be a read error. The rearrangement uses TRBV3-1 and TRBJ2-3; the D is unclear. CDR3 length: 11 amino acids. Germline CDR1 and CDR2: LGHDT and YNNKEL (reference sequence). CDR3 coding DNA: TGTGACAGCAGAAGCACAGATACGCAGTATTTT. This translates into CDSRSTDTQYF.

This clonotype showed up many times. The chain carries TRBV2 and TRBJ2-5; 8 bases match TRBD2. Looked up from germline, CDR1 is SNHLY and CDR2 is FYNNEI. There are 15 residues in the CDR3. V was clipped by 3 bases and J by 2 bases; unmatched bases: 5. The CDR3 DNA sequence: TGTGCCAGCAGTGAGTTGCGGGGGGCACAAGAGACCCAGTACTTC. Translation: CASSELRGAQETQYF.

The table lists this clonotype with many counts. CDR3 region: CASSTGTGGRETQYF. The DNA of the CDR3 is TGTGCCAGCAGCACCGGGACAGGGGGAAGAGAGACCCAGTACTTC. This chain joins TRBV7-8 and TRBJ2-5; 11 bases match TRBD1. The V gene end was trimmed by 5 bases and the J gene end by 4 bases; junction bases not matched to a gene: 6. From germline, CDR1 is SGHVS and CDR2 FQNEAQ. The CDR3 is 15 residues long.

This clonotype has at least ten counts. The V and J genes are TRBV28 and TRBJ1-5, with D possibly matching TRBD1 (6 bases). The CDR3 covers 14 residues. CDR1 MDHEN and CDR2 SYDVKM come from the germline V gene. V dropped 4 bases and J dropped 1 base, with 8 bases sitting between them. This chain's CDR3 is CASSSTGSNQPQHF. The CDR3 DNA reads TGTGCCAGCAGTTCCACAGGGAGCAATCAGCCCCAGCATTTT.

There are many counts of this clonotype. CDR3 in amino acids: CASIRRRGPDTQYF. CDR3 nucleotide sequence: TGCGCCAGCATCAGACGGAGGGGGCCTGATACGCAGTATTTT. This rearrangement joins TRBV10-2 to TRBJ2-3, with D tentatively TRBD1 (7 bases). Trimming took 7 bases from V and 6 from J, leaving 17 bases between them. CDR1 and CDR2 from the germline V gene are WSHSY and SAAADI. The CDR3 totals 14 residues.

This clonotype has more than one count but fewer than ten. The V call is TRBV20-1, the J call TRBJ2-7; D might be TRBD1 (6 bases). Germline values: CDR1 DFQATT, CDR2 SNEGSKA (reference sequence). V was trimmed by 7 bases and J by 7 bases, leaving 17 bases between them. This CDR3 has 12 amino acids. The chain's CDR3 is CSVYPRGKEQYF. CDR3 nucleotides: TGCAGTGTATACCCCAGGGGTAAAGAGCAGTACTTC.

This clonotype was counted ten times or more. The V call is TRBV7-2, the J call TRBJ1-1, with 7 bases lining up with TRBD1. The germline V gene encodes CDR1 SGHTA and CDR2 FQGNSA. V shed 2 bases and J 5 bases; nucleotides not matched to a gene: 8. The CDR3 spans 15 residues. CDR3 nucleotides: TGTGCCAGCAGCTTAACAGGGGACAGTTCAACTGAAGCTTTCTTT. Amino acids: CASSLTGDSSTEAFF.

In this sample, this clonotype turned up many times. The chain recombines TRBV5-1 with TRBJ1-2, with 7 bases identical to TRBD1. Germline V gene data show CDR1 as SGHRS and CDR2 as YFSETQ. V was clipped by 4 bases and J by 6 bases; unmatched bases: 9. The CDR3 is 14 residues long. This chain's CDR3 is CASSIGQEGNGYTF. The CDR3 DNA is TGCGCCAGCAGCATAGGACAGGAGGGGAATGGCTACACCTTC.

This clonotype was seen at least ten times. The chain links TRBV18 to TRBJ2-3; D gene uncertain. V was cut by 1 base and J by 6 bases, with 2 bases left in between. The CDR3 is 11 residues long. Germline V gives CDR1 KGHSH, CDR2 LQKENI. The CDR3 DNA follows: TGTGCCAGCTCACCACAGGATACGCAGTATTTT. Translating gives CASSPQDTQYF.

This clonotype was found many times. The chain carries TRBV18 and TRBJ1-1; 7 positions agree with TRBD1. Losses at the gene ends were 3 bases for V and 6 bases for J; bases not matched to a gene: 16. The CDR3 runs to 17 residues. Germline V gene lookup returns CDR1 KGHSH and CDR2 LQKENI. Here the CDR3 reads CASSPQQGRTAVSEAFF. In DNA, the CDR3 is TGTGCCAGCTCACCTCAACAGGGGCGAACCGCTGTCTCTGAAGCTTTCTTT.

Notes on this clonotype: One end of the junction does not line up with germline, which may come from a read error. The chain uses TRBV18 and TRBJ2-5, with 7 bases matching TRBD1. CDR1 and CDR2 (germline): KGHSH, LQKENI. This CDR3 is 14 amino acids long. The CDR3 DNA sequence: TGTGCCAGCTCACCAACAGGGGTGTTAGAGAACCAGTACTTC. Translated: CASSPTGVLENQYF.

At least ten counts were recorded for this clonotype. The chain links TRBV3-1 to TRBJ2-1, with D maybe TRBD1 (6 bases). The CDR3 has 16 residues. V was shortened by 1 base and J by 3 bases, with 13 bases between the two germline ends. Per germline, CDR1 LGHDT and CDR2 YNNKEL (reference sequence). This chain's CDR3 is CASSQALGQFYNEQFF. The CDR3 DNA reads TGTGCCAGCAGCCAAGCTTTAGGACAGTTCTACAATGAGCAGTTCTTC.

In this sample, this clonotype turned up many times. This chain connects TRBV5-1 to TRBJ1-6, with 7 bases identical to TRBD1. The CDR3 is made up of 15 amino acids. In germline, CDR1 is SGHRS, CDR2 YFSETQ. V shed 3 bases, J shed 7 bases, and the junction held 7 bases outside the gene matches. The DNA for the CDR3 is TGCGCCAGCAGCTCAGGGGGACGCGGAAATTCACCCCTCCACTTT. Its protein is CASSSGGRGNSPLHF.

This clonotype was observed at least ten times. The chain links TRBV7-2 to TRBJ2-5; D may be TRBD1 (5 bases). The CDR3 covers 13 residues. Deletions cut 2 bases from V and 9 bases from J, with 13 bases between. Germline assignment: CDR1 SGHTA and CDR2 FQGNSA. In DNA, the CDR3 is TGTGCCAGCAGCTTAAGACAGCTCTTGCCCCAGTACTTC. Protein sequence: CASSLRQLLPQYF.

This clonotype was recorded at least ten times. This chain links TRBV20-1 with TRBJ1-4; 8 positions match TRBD1. Germline CDR1 is DFQATT and CDR2 is SNEGSKA (reference sequence). The length of the CDR3 is 13 residues. The junction had 9 bases not matched to a gene; V was cut back by 5 bases and J by 10 bases. CDR3 region: CSALDRVVAKLFF. DNA for the CDR3: TGCAGTGCTCTGGACAGGGTGGTTGCAAAACTGTTTTTT.

Many counts were recorded for this clonotype. Here the CDR3 reads CASKPPGSGNTIYF. DNA for the CDR3: TGTGCCAGCAAGCCCCCGGGATCTGGAAACACCATATATTTT. The chain recombines TRBV12-3 or TRBV12-4 with TRBJ1-3; D gene unclear. V lost 7 bases to trimming and J lost 1 base, with 11 bases between them. This CDR3 has 14 residues.

This clonotype was recorded many times. The chain joins TRBV7-6 to TRBJ2-7; D unclear. This CDR3 has 14 residues. Trimming left V 1 base short and J 0 bases short, with 7 bases between. Germline V gene sequence: CDR1 SGHVS, CDR2 FNYEAQ. CDR3 coding DNA: TGTGCCAGCAGCTTAGGGCCGATCTCCTACGAGCAGTACTTC. It encodes CASSLGPISYEQYF. The full variable domain, rest sourced from reference TRBV7-6 and TRBJ2-7, is GAGVSQSPRYKVTKRGQDVALRCDPISGHVSLYWYRQALGQGPEFLTYFNYEAQQDKSGLPNDRFSAERPEGSISTLTIQRTEQRDSAMYRCASSLGPISYEQYFGPGTRLTVT.

The sample holds many counts of this clonotype. The chain employs TRBV5-1 and TRBJ2-3, with TRBD2 matching over 9 bases. The CDR3 is made up of 20 amino acids. The V and J ends lost 4 bases and 2 bases, in that order; junction bases with no gene match: 20. The V gene's germline CDR1 is SGHRS and CDR2 YFSETQ. The CDR3 reads CASSRGGAPSSTHFTDTQYF. CDR3 nucleotides: TGCGCCAGCAGCCGCGGGGGGGCCCCCTCATCGACCCATTTCACAGATACGCAGTATTTT.

In this sample, this clonotype turned up many times. The chain has TRBV20-1 and TRBJ2-3; 9 nucleotides agree with TRBD1. CDR1 and CDR2 (germline): DFQATT, SNEGSKA (reference sequence). The CDR3 extends over 13 amino acids. CDR3 nucleotide sequence: TGCACCGGGGGACAGGGCGTGTCGGGAACGCAGTATTTT. Translation: CTGGQGVSGTQYF.

This clonotype was recorded at least ten times. The chain links TRBV4-3 to TRBJ1-1; D not resolved. This CDR3 comprises 14 residues. Per germline, CDR1 LGHNA and CDR2 YSLEER. Trimming cost V 3 bases and J 1 base, with 9 bases left between them. The CDR3 sequence: CASSHRTGNTEAFF. The CDR3 coding sequence is TGCGCCAGCAGCCACCGAACCGGGAACACTGAAGCTTTCTTT.

This clonotype appeared a few times. This may arise from a read error, as a much more abundant clone is one base away. The chain is built from TRBV7-8 and TRBJ2-5; 9 bases fit TRBD1. Germline CDR1 and CDR2: SGHVS and FQNEAQ. This CDR3 region has 15 residues. With 7 bases clipped from V and 5 bases from J, the junction kept 11 bases outside the gene matches. CDR3 nucleotide sequence: TGTGCCAGCACCCAACAACAGGGGGCTTGGGAGACCCAGTACTTC. Its translation: CASTQQQGAWETQYF.

This clonotype was observed at least ten times. The J gene is TRBJ2-2, the V gene TRBV29-1; 11 nucleotides agree with TRBD1. This CDR3 has 14 amino acids. Germline CDR1 SQVTM, CDR2 ANQGSEA. V lost 6 bases, J lost 5 bases, and 5 bases stayed unmatched. The CDR3 reads CSVGTGGGTGELFF. The CDR3 DNA sequence: TGCAGCGTAGGGACAGGGGGGGGAACCGGGGAGCTGTTTTTT.

This clonotype was seen a few times. The chain carries TRBV12-3 or TRBV12-4 and TRBJ2-1; TRBD1 is a possible D gene (6 bases). The CDR3 covers 13 residues. Between the trimmed V and J ends, which lost 3 bases and 9 bases, there was a span of 12 bases. The chain's CDR3 is CASSFRGFSEQFF. The CDR3 DNA reads as TGTGCCAGCAGTTTTAGGGGGTTCAGTGAGCAGTTCTTC.

This clonotype occurred many times. CDR3 sequence: CTLEGNQETQYF. As DNA, the CDR3 is TGCACCCTTGAAGGGAATCAAGAGACCCAGTACTTC. The chain has TRBV20-1 and TRBJ2-5, with D hard to call. CDR3 length: 12 residues. Germline values: CDR1 DFQATT, CDR2 SNEGSKA (reference sequence).

This clonotype has a count of ten or more. V usage is TRBV5-1 and J usage is TRBJ1-1; a possible D gene is TRBD1 (6 bases). V lost 4 bases and J lost 0, with 10 bases in between. The CDR3 spans 14 residues. CDR1 is SGHRS and CDR2 is YFSETQ in the germline V gene. CDR3 DNA sequence: TGCGCCAGCAGCGTAACAGGGTTGAACACTGAAGCTTTCTTT. Translating gives CASSVTGLNTEAFF. The whole variable domain, remainder taken from reference TRBV5-1 and TRBJ1-1, is KAGVTQTPRYLIKTRGQQVTLSCSPISGHRSVSWYQQTPGQGLQFLFEYFSETQRNKGNFPGRFSGRQFSNSRSEMNVSTLELGDSALYLCASSVTGLNTEAFFGQGTRLTVV.